Below are 12 T cell receptor beta chains sequenced from a single sample in a study of naive and memory T cell subsets. An equimolar mix of two oligonucleotides served as the beta constant-region primer for TRBC1 and TRBC2. The ligated cDNA underwent four PCR rounds using SP2 and nested alpha and beta constant-region primers. MiXCR, run by TCRdb on the UMI-ligation and nested PCR reads, gives a single entry per CDR3 protein. There are more than 6,000 distinct CDR3 sequences in the sample; about 30% occur only once, and less than 70% lies in the top ten. The sequencing input was CD8+ TEMRA cells from blood. Subset defined: effector memory re-expressing CD45RA, CD45RA+ CD27-. The source of these receptors is a human donor in good health.

The chain carries TRBV4-2 and TRBJ2-7; D unclear. CDR3 length: 13 residues. CDR1 is LGHNA, CDR2 YNFKEQ, per germline. Trimming cost V 0 bases and J 10 bases, with 13 bases left between them. CDR3 protein: CASSQDSAGQQYF. CDR3 DNA: TGTGCCAGCAGCCAAGATAGTGCCGGGCAACAGTACTTC.

The rearrangement uses TRBV4-3 and TRBJ1-5; the D gene is possibly TRBD1 (6 bases). The CDR3 loop spans 14 amino acids. Between the trimmed V and J ends, which lost 3 bases and 7 bases, there was a span of 13 bases. Germline CDR1 LGHNA, CDR2 YSLEER. The CDR3 DNA reads TGCGCCAGCAGCCATGGGGCGGGGGGCCAGCCCCAGCATTTT. Translated: CASSHGAGGQPQHF.

The table lists this clonotype with a few counts. This chain links TRBV29-1 with TRBJ2-1; tentative D call: TRBD2 (5 bases). The CDR3 covers 12 residues. The germline CDR1 and CDR2 sequences are SQVTM and ANQGSEA. Trimming took 6 bases from V and 9 from J, leaving 15 bases between them. CDR3 sequence reads: CSVEDSPGEQFF. The DNA for the CDR3 is TGCAGCGTGGAGGACTCGCCGGGTGAGCAGTTCTTC.

Many counts were recorded for this clonotype. The chain employs TRBV12-3 or TRBV12-4 and TRBJ1-1; D is unclear. The CDR3 contains 14 residues. V gave up 3 bases and J gave up 5 bases, with 13 bases separating them. In DNA form, the CDR3 reads TGTGCCAGCAGTTTGGGCGATGGGATTACTGAAGCTTTCTTT. It specifies CASSLGDGITEAFF.

This clonotype was picked up a small number of times. The V and J genes are TRBV5-6 and TRBJ2-7; D unclear. The CDR3 totals 14 residues. Germline V lookup: CDR1 SGHDT, CDR2 YYEEEE. V was clipped by 0 bases and J by 2 bases, with 9 bases between them. CDR3 sequence reads: CASSLGDLTYEQYF. CDR3 DNA: TGTGCCAGCAGCTTGGGGGATTTAACCTACGAGCAGTACTTC.

The chain couples TRBV7-9 to TRBJ1-2; 8 bases match TRBD1. CDR1 SEHNR and CDR2 FQNEAQ come from the germline V gene (reference sequence). CDR3 length: 15 amino acids. V shed 5 bases, J shed 6 bases, and the junction held 11 bases outside the gene matches. The CDR3 reads CASSPSVDRVHGYTF. CDR3 coding DNA: TGTGCCAGCAGCCCAAGTGTGGACAGGGTGCATGGCTACACCTTC.

This clonotype has only a few counts. The chain links TRBV27 to TRBJ2-2, with D uncertain. The CDR3 is made up of 15 amino acids. Looked up from germline, CDR1 is MNHEY and CDR2 is SMNVEV (reference sequence). V was trimmed by 8 bases and J by 1 base, leaving 14 bases between them. CDR3 in amino acids: CASLSPSENTGELFF. The CDR3 DNA sequence: TGTGCCAGCCTATCCCCAAGTGAGAACACCGGGGAGCTGTTTTTT.

This clonotype was detected a few times. The J gene is TRBJ2-1, the V gene TRBV20-1; D is unclear. This CDR3 region has 12 residues. Germline-derived CDR1 and CDR2 are DFQATT and SNEGSKA (reference sequence). CDR3 nucleotide sequence: TGCAGCGGAATGAGCTCCTACAATGAGCAGTTCTTC. Translated: CSGMSSYNEQFF.

V usage is TRBV7-9 and J usage is TRBJ1-1; TRBD1 aligns across 7 bases. This CDR3 comprises 13 residues. CDR1 is SEHNR and CDR2 is FQNEAQ in the germline V gene (reference sequence). V lost 1 base, J lost 7 bases, and 3 bases stayed unmatched. CDR3 residues: CASSLGTGDEAFF. The CDR3, as DNA: TGTGCCAGCAGCTTAGGGACAGGTGATGAAGCTTTCTTT. Full variable domain (remainder filled in from reference TRBV7-9 and TRBJ1-1): DTGVSQNPRHKITKRGQNVTFRCDPISEHNRLYWYRQTLGQGPEFLTYFQNEAQLEKSRLLSDRFSAERPKGSFSTLEIQRTEQGDSAMYLCASSLGTGDEAFFGQGTRLTVV.

The chain employs TRBV7-9 and TRBJ2-7; no firm D call. The CDR3 length is 14 residues. V lost 5 bases and J lost 6, with 17 bases in between. Germline CDR1 is SEHNR and CDR2 is FQNEAQ (reference sequence). In nucleotides, the CDR3 is TGTGCCAGCAGCCCAGCAGGATTCCGGGCCGAGCAGTACTTC. Residues: CASSPAGFRAEQYF.

This clonotype was seen a handful of times. DNA of the CDR3: TGTGCCAGCAGCCCCTATCTAGCGGGAGGGGACGACACCGGGGAGCTGTTTTTT. Residues: CASSPYLAGGDDTGELFF. This rearrangement joins TRBV4-2 to TRBJ2-2; 12 positions agree with TRBD2. After removal of 4 bases from V and 3 bases from J, the junction contained 9 bases not matched to a gene. CDR3 length equals 18 residues. CDR1 is LGHNA, CDR2 YNFKEQ, per germline.

This clonotype has just a few counts. The chain employs TRBV5-6 and TRBJ2-7, with D uncertain. Trimming shortened V by 4 bases and J by 0 bases, and 11 bases separated the two germline ends. This CDR3 spans 14 amino acids. Germline-derived CDR1 and CDR2 are SGHDT and YYEEEE. DNA for the CDR3: TGTGCCAGCAGCCCACCGGACGACTCCTACGAGCAGTACTTC. It translates to CASSPPDDSYEQYF. Full variable domain (outside the CDR3, taken from reference TRBV5-6 and TRBJ2-7): DAGVTQSPTHLIKTRGQQVTLRCSPKSGHDTVSWYQQALGQGPQFIFQYYEEEERQRGNFPDRFSGHQFPNYSSELNVNALLLGDSALYLCASSPPDDSYEQYFGPGTRLTVT.